This entry is about one TCR beta chain. V was pared by 5 bases and J by 4 bases, with 8 bases between. The CDR3 has 12 residues. Germline V CDR1 and CDR2: SGHVS, FQNEAQ. The table came from immunoSEQ multiplex PCR; TCRdb's copy has only in-frame clones and leaves some out. The sample records 350,000 to 450,000 clones, about 89% being singletons. This specimen comes from a study of blood T cell repertoires in COVID-19. As for the study in general: From T cells, B-cell-depleted T cells, or PBMCs came the material, which was cDNA or gDNA.

This receptor was identified in a man aged 35-49 years with acute or convalescent COVID-19. The V gene is TRBV7-8, the J gene TRBJ1-2; D unclear. Sample: peripheral blood. CDR3 in amino acids: CASSLQFYGYTF. CDR3 in DNA: TGTGCCAGCAGCCTTCAATTCTATGGCTACACCTTC. Full variable domain (missing parts from reference TRBV7-8 and TRBJ1-2): GAGVSQSPRYKVAKRGQDVALRCDPISGHVSLFWYQQALGQGPEFLTYFQNEAQLDKSGLPSDRFFAERPEGSVSTLKIQRTQQEDSAVYLCASSLQFYGYTFGSGTRLTVV.